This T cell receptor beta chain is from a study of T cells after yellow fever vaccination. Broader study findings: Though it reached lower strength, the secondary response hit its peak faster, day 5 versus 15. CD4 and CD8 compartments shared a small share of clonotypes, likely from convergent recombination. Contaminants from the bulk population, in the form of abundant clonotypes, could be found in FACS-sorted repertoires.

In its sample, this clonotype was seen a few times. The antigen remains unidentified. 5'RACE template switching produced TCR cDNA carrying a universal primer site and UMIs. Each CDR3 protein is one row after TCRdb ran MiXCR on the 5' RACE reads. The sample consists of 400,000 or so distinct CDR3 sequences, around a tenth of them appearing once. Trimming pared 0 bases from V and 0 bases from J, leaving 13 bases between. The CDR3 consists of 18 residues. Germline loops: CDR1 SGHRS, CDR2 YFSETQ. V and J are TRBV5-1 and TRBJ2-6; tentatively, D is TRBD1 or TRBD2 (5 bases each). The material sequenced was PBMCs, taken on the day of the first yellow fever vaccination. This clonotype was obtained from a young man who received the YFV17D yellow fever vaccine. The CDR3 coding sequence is TGCGCCAGCAGCTTGGAGTTTCGGGGACCCTCTGGGGCCAACGTCCTGACTTTC. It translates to CASSLEFRGPSGANVLTF.